This entry is about one T cell receptor beta chain. No cognate antigen has been identified for it. No base quality values were provided; no much bigger clone lies one nucleotide off. This sample was included in a study of blood T cell repertoires in COVID-19 (dated by TCRdb to the early 2020s). Describing the broader study: Samples from collaborators originated in the United States, Italy and Spain and spanned both the acute and convalescent phases of COVID-19. The prospective study material was composed of cDNA or gDNA derived from T cells, B-cell-depleted T cells, or PBMCs. Deeply sampled blood TCRbeta repertoires from subjects exposed to, actively infected with, or recovered from COVID-19 were included in the dataset. A freely available public database, intended as a resource for researchers studying the immune response to SARS-CoV-2, is where the repertoires were released. Samples came from the ongoing ImmuneRACE study (first 160 participants) plus 1,254 subjects from 6 global collaborators. A de-identified subject ID, COVID-19 status, age in years and sex were almost always included in the sample metadata. Where available, HLA class I and class II types were obtained from metadata supplied by the sample provider rather than from assay-based typing.

Collaborating institutions collected whole blood in K2EDTA tubes following their own protocols. For TCRbeta analysis, collaborators shipped samples as frozen whole blood, isolated PBMCs, or DNA extracted from either of those sample types. Overall study outcomes, separate from this receptor: Clinical and demographic metadata were provided uncurated, with the amount varying by source and participant.

In the germline V gene, CDR1 corresponds to SGHRS and CDR2 to YFSETQ. At the junction V is shortened by 0 bases and J by 2 bases, with 7 bases in between. Counted from cysteine to phenylalanine, this CDR3 has 14 amino acids. Only CDR3 DNA is held: 42 bases, read in frame from base 1. TCRbeta CDR3 regions were amplified from genomic DNA using the immunoSEQ Assay, a bias-controlled multiplex PCR. The source study handled its data this way. Within the assay, amplification of reference gene primers was used to estimate how many nucleated cells each sample contained. To quantify the absolute abundance of each unique TCRbeta CDR3 rearrangement, sequence reads were collapsed and filtered. For each sample, productive Simpson clonality was calculated by taking the square root of Simpson's diversity index across productive rearrangements. In its TCRdb copy, this immuneACCESS table keeps in-frame sequences only and misses some clones. Where compared with another copy, unresolved V genes explain less than half of these, and the others have no known cause. V and J calls and clone size are given by that table; D and trimming were obtained from the DNA. In this sample the table shows just over 95,000 clones, 81% of which occur a single time. Roughly 4.1% of the sample lies in the top ten.

The sequence came from a man aged 55 to 69 with acute or convalescent COVID-19. Recombination connected TRBV5-1 to TRBJ2-3; perhaps TRBD2 is the D gene, with 5 bases matching. Sample: peripheral blood. The CDR3 corresponds to CASSLGTYTDTQYF. The DNA sequence follows: TGCGCCAGCAGCTTGGGGACTTACACAGATACGCAGTATTTT.